This T cell receptor (beta chain) stems from a study of OX40 agonist ivuxolimab in advanced cancers. As for the study in general: At doses from 0.01 to 10 mg/kg, patients were given intravenous ivuxolimab every 2 weeks.

With regard to this clone: No antigen is known for it.

The study's findings and limits: More expanded clones were seen, on average, in CD8+ T cells than in CD4+.

Deletions cut 2 bases from V and 5 bases from J, with 9 bases between. Germline CDR1 and CDR2: MNHNY and SVGAGI (reference sequence). The CDR3 is 13 residues long. The method was immunoSEQ multiplex PCR; TCRdb's version includes in-frame clones alone and lacks a portion of them. The table lists roughly 87,000 clones, just over 90% of them singletons, with 0.71% in the top ten. The sequenced sample was CD4+ or CD8+ T cells sorted from blood, obtained in a trial of the OX40 agonist ivuxolimab. This TCR was recovered from an adult with an advanced solid tumor such as melanoma, head and neck, liver or kidney cancer. V and J are TRBV6-6 and TRBJ1-1; D may be TRBD1 (5 bases). Written as DNA, the CDR3 is TGTGCCAGCAGTTACACCGAGGGGACTGAAGCTTTCTTT. It yields the protein CASSYTEGTEAFF.